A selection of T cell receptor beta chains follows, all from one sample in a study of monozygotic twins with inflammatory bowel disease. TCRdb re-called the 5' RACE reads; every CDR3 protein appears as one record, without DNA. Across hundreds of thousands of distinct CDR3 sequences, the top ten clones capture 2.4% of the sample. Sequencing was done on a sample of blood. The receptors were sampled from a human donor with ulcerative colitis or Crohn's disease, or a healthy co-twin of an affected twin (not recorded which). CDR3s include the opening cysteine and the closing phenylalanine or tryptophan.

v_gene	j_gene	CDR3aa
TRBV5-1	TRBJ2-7	CASNKGTGDGYEQYF
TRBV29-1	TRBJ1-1	CSAGDRLEAFF
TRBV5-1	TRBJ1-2	CASSRSGVSVDGYTF
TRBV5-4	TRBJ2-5	CASSSELETQYF
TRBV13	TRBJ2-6	CATKDVGLKGAISGANVLTF
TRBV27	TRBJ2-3	CASSFLPSTDTQYF
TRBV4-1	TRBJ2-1	CASSPGLAGPQEQFF
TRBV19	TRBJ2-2	CASSRGGFTGELFF
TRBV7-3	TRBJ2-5	CASSPMEGETQYF
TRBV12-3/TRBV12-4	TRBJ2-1	CASSRISGAYNEQFF
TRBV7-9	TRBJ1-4	CASSFTGEKLFF
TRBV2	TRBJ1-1	CASSETERNTEAFF
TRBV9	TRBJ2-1	CASSVGTPSNEQFF
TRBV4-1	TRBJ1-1	CASSQAGSTVNTEAFF
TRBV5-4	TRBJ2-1	CASSPTPAPDNEQFF
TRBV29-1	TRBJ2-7	CSVDEGNEQYF
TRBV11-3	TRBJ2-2	CASSLVRGPGGELFF
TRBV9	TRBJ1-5	CASSVDLNQPQHF
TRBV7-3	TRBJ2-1	CASSLTGGTGYNEQFF
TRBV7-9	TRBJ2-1	CASSRQGGTGYNEQFF
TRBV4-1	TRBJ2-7	CASSQDSSGDTYEQYF
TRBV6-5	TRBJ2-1	CASSYDRDSGGTYNEQFF
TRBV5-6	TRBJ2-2	CASSLGSVFGELFF
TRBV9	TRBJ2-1	CASSVALAGGVNEQFF
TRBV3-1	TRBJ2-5	CASSQVRGRGPETQYF
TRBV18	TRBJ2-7	CASSSDRDLSYEQYF
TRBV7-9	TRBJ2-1	CASSLGLVGSDEQFF
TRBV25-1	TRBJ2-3	CASSPRARGGTDTQYF
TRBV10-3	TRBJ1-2	CAIRDATGIYGYTF
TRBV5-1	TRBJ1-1	CASSLTGTGIDTEAFF
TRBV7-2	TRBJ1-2	CASSTGTDRGGSGYTF
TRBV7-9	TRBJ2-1	CASSWPPGESSYNEQFF
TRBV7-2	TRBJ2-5	CASSLLAGGNQETQYF
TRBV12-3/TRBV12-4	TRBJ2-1	CASSPRGSGSTDEQFF
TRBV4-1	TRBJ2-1	CASSQVLGQGIYNEQFF
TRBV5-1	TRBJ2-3	CASKGSGGDTDTQYF
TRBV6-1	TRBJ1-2	CASSAFREDIYGGYTF